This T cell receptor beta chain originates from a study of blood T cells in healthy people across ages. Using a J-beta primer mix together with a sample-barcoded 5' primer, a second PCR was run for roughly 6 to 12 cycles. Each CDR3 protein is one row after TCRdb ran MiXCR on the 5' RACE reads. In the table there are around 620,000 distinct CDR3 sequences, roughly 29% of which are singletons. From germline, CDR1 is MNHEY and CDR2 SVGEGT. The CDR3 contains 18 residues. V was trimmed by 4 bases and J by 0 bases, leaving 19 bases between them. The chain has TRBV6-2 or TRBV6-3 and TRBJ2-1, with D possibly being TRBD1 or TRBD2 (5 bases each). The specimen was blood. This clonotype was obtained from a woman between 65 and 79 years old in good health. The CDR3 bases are TGTGCCAGCAGTTTCCAAGGGACGGCCTATAGCTCCTACAATGAGCAGTTCTTC. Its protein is CASSFQGTAYSSYNEQFF.